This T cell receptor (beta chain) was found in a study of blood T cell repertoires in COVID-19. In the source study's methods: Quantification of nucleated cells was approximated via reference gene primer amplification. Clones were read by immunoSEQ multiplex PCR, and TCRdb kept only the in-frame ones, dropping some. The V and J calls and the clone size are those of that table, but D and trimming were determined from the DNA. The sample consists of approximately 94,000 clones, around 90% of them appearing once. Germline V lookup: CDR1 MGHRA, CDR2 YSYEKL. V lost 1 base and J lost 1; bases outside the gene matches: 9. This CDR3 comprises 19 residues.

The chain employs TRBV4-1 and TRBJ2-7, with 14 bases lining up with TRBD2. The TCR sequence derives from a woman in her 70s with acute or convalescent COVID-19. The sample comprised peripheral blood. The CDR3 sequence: CASSQGGLAGVRKSYEQYF. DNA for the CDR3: TGCGCCAGCAGCCAAGGGGGACTAGCGGGAGTTCGGAAGTCCTACGAGCAGTACTTC.